Listed below are T cell receptor beta chains from one sample, sequenced in a study of T cell changes during pregnancy in multiple sclerosis. Profiling relied on immunoSEQ multiplex PCR, and the TCRdb table lists in-frame clones only, not all of them. The repertoire includes 55,000 to 65,000 clones, just over 90% of them detected once, and approximately 2% sits in the top ten. This specimen was peripheral blood, taken after pregnancy. These receptors were taken from a female donor with multiple sclerosis, enrolled in a pregnancy study. The CDR3 runs from the conserved cysteine through the conserved F or W. A D gene is named only where the DNA matches it firmly.

V gene: TRBV2
J gene: TRBJ2-7
D gene: TRBD1
CDR3 protein: CASSGRDRVSEQYF
CDR3 DNA: TGTGCCAGCAGTGGCCGGGACAGGGTTTCCGAGCAGTACTTC

V gene: TRBV27
J gene: TRBJ2-2
D gene: TRBD2
CDR3 protein: CASTPSGDTGELFF
CDR3 DNA: TGTGCCAGCACCCCCAGCGGGGACACCGGGGAGCTGTTTTTT

V gene: TRBV7-9
J gene: TRBJ2-3
D gene: TRBD2
CDR3 protein: CASSLTGGADTQYF
CDR3 DNA: TGTGCCAGCAGCTTGACGGGAGGGGCAGATACGCAGTATTTT

V gene: TRBV4-3
J gene: TRBJ2-1
D gene: TRBD2
CDR3 protein: CASSQGSGRAFEQFF
CDR3 DNA: TGCGCCAGCAGCCAAGGTAGCGGGAGGGCCTTTGAGCAGTTCTTC

V gene: TRBV6-1
J gene: TRBJ2-3
D gene: TRBD2
CDR3 protein: CASSDRSGGGDTQYF
CDR3 DNA: TGTGCCAGCAGTGATCGATCGGGGGGGGGCGATACGCAGTATTTT

V gene: TRBV6-5
J gene: TRBJ2-7
D gene: TRBD2
CDR3 protein: CASSRLAGGPYEQYF
CDR3 DNA: TGTGCCAGCAGCCGACTAGCGGGAGGGCCTTACGAGCAGTACTTC

V gene: TRBV5-4
J gene: TRBJ1-1
D gene: .
CDR3 protein: CASSFLFRAPETEAFF
CDR3 DNA: TGTGCCAGCAGCTTTCTTTTCAGGGCACCTGAGACTGAAGCTTTCTTT

V gene: TRBV7-2
J gene: TRBJ2-1
D gene: TRBD2
CDR3 protein: CASSPSGRDYNEQFF
CDR3 DNA: TGTGCCAGCAGCCCTAGCGGGAGGGACTACAATGAGCAGTTCTTC

V gene: TRBV25-1
J gene: TRBJ2-3
D gene: .
CDR3 protein: CASSEPTGMGDTQYF
CDR3 DNA: TGTGCCAGCAGTGAGCCTACAGGGATGGGGGATACGCAGTATTTT

V gene: TRBV6-5
J gene: TRBJ1-1
D gene: TRBD1
CDR3 protein: CASRADRGLVSGAFF
CDR3 DNA: TGTGCCAGCAGGGCGGACAGGGGGCTTGTTAGTGGAGCTTTCTTT

V gene: TRBV4-3
J gene: TRBJ1-6
D gene: TRBD1
CDR3 protein: CASSLRGTEEYRPLHF
CDR3 DNA: TGCGCCAGCAGCCTGCGAGGGACAGAAGAGTACAGACCCCTCCACTTT

V gene: TRBV4-3
J gene: TRBJ2-7
D gene: TRBD1
CDR3 protein: CASSQGQGVNYEQYF
CDR3 DNA: TGCGCCAGCAGCCAAGGACAGGGGGTGAACTACGAGCAGTACTTC

V gene: TRBV7-9
J gene: TRBJ1-1
D gene: .
CDR3 protein: CASSQGSYFEAFF
CDR3 DNA: TGTGCCAGCAGCCAGGGCAGCTACTTTGAAGCTTTCTTT

V gene: TRBV6-4
J gene: TRBJ1-1
D gene: .
CDR3 protein: CASSDSSRGSEAFF
CDR3 DNA: TGTGCCAGCAGTGACTCGAGTCGGGGATCAGAAGCTTTCTTT

V gene: TRBV14
J gene: TRBJ1-5
D gene: TRBD1
CDR3 protein: CASSQGTGSNQPQHF
CDR3 DNA: TGTGCCAGCAGCCAGGGGACAGGGAGCAATCAGCCCCAGCATTTT